The 9 T cell receptor beta chains below come from one sample, sequenced in a study of Ad26.COV2.S vaccination and SARS-CoV-2 variants. The treatment: 15 to 20 received Ad26.COV2.S at low or high dose, single or two shots; about 5 received placebo; per-sample allocation not given. Sampling was done on day 63 after the first vaccine or placebo injection. Assay used: immunoSEQ multiplex PCR; TCRdb lists only in-frame clones, some missing. The sample holds 300,000 to 400,000 clones, roughly 80% seen once. The sequencing here drew on peripheral blood, taken in a trial of Ad26.COV2.S vaccine versus placebo. The receptors were sampled from a person aged 18-60 years who received the Ad26.COV2.S COVID-19 vaccine or a placebo.

This clone was seen a handful of times. The J gene is TRBJ2-7, the V gene TRBV6-2 or TRBV6-3, with a possible D match to TRBD1 (6 bases). The CDR3 covers 18 residues. Germline values: CDR1 MNHEY, CDR2 SVGEGT. V was cut by 4 bases and J by 1 base, with 23 bases left in between. The DNA for the CDR3 is TGTGCCAGCAGTTTCTGGCGAGCCGGGACACGCGGATCCTACGAGCAGTACTTC. The encoded protein is CASSFWRAGTRGSYEQYF.

The CDR3 region is CASSTGGAGRIYEQYF. CDR3 sequence (DNA): TGTGCCAGTAGCACAGGGGGCGCGGGACGGATCTACGAGCAGTACTTC. The chain employs TRBV19 and TRBJ2-7; TRBD1 matches 9 bases. Germline V lookup: CDR1 LNHDA, CDR2 SQIVND (reference sequence). The CDR3 covers 16 residues. V gave up 6 bases and J gave up 3 bases; unmatched junction bases: 12.

This clone has a single count. The chain recombines TRBV11-1 with TRBJ2-5; no reliable D call. In germline, CDR1 is SGHAT, CDR2 FQDESV (reference sequence). V was pared by 5 bases and J by 7 bases, with 14 bases between. The CDR3 loop spans 13 amino acids. CDR3 residues: CASSPLGPRTQYF. CDR3 DNA sequence: TGTGCCAGCAGCCCCCTTGGCCCCCGGACCCAGTACTTC.

This chain links TRBV27 with TRBJ2-3; 8 nucleotides align to TRBD2. Trimming cost V 4 bases and J 5 bases; bases outside gene matches: 17. This CDR3 is built from 18 residues. CDR1 MNHEY and CDR2 SMNVEV come from the germline V gene (reference sequence). The CDR3 region has the DNA TGTGCCAGCAGTTGGGACATTAGTCTATCGGGGGGGGGAGATACGCAGTATTTT. This gives the protein CASSWDISLSGGGDTQYF.

This clone was seen once. The chain couples TRBV4-1 to TRBJ2-2; D is unclear. V was pared by 7 bases and J by 1 base, with 10 bases between. Germline V gene lookup returns CDR1 MGHRA and CDR2 YSYEKL. This CDR3 comprises 14 residues. The CDR3 nucleotides read TGCGCCAGCACCCGCCGAGAGAACACCGGGGAGCTGTTTTTT. Translating it yields CASTRRENTGELFF.

The CDR3 here is CASSLGGQGDEKLFF. Written as DNA, the CDR3 is TGTGCCAGCAGCTTGGGGGGACAGGGGGACGAAAAACTGTTTTTT. The chain is built from TRBV5-4 and TRBJ1-4; TRBD1 aligns across 11 bases. The CDR3 is 15 amino acids. V was clipped by 0 bases and J by 8 bases; unmatched bases: 3. The germline CDR1 and CDR2 sequences are SGHNT and YYREEE (reference sequence).

This clone has only one observation. Distinct nucleotide sequences in the sample also encode this CDR3. The chain carries TRBV7-3 and TRBJ1-1, with 8 bases identical to TRBD1. Germline V gives CDR1 SGHTA, CDR2 FQGTGA. This CDR3 contains 13 residues. The trim removed 5 bases at V and 3 bases at J, leaving 2 bases unmatched. In DNA form, the CDR3 reads TGTGCCAGCAGCCTGGACAGGGACACTGAAGCTTTCTTT. The encoded protein is CASSLDRDTEAFF.

This chain links TRBV5-5 with TRBJ2-3; 10 bases agree with TRBD2. The V gene end was trimmed by 4 bases and the J gene end by 5 bases; junction bases not matched to a gene: 4. In germline, CDR1 is SGHKS, CDR2 YYEKEE (reference sequence). The CDR3 runs to 14 residues. The CDR3 region has the DNA TGTGCCAGCAGCCTCGGGACTAGCGTAGATACGCAGTATTTT. It codes for CASSLGTSVDTQYF. The whole variable domain, remainder taken from reference TRBV5-5 and TRBJ2-3, is DAGVTQSPTHLIKTRGQQVTLRCSPISGHKSVSWYQQVLGQGPQFIFQYYEKEERGRGNFPDRFSARQFPNYSSELNVNALLLGDSALYLCASSLGTSVDTQYFGPGTRLTVL.

The chain has TRBV27 and TRBJ2-7, with D possibly being TRBD1 or TRBD2 (5 bases each). Trimming removed 5 bases from V and 6 bases from J, with 11 bases in between. Looked up from germline, CDR1 is MNHEY and CDR2 is SMNVEV (reference sequence). This CDR3 contains 12 residues. CDR3 amino acids: CASSRGVGEQYF. In nucleotides, the CDR3 is TGTGCCAGCAGTAGAGGGGTTGGCGAGCAGTACTTC.